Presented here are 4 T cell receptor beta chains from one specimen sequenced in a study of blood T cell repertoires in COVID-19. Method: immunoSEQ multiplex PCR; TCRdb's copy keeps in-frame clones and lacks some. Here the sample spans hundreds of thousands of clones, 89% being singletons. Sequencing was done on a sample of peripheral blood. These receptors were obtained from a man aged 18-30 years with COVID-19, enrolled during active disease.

CDR3 sequence reads: CASSPRGNSYEQYF. In nucleotides, the CDR3 is TGTGCCAGCAGCCCCAGGGGTAACTCCTACGAGCAGTACTTC. V is TRBV5-4 and J is TRBJ2-7; D might be TRBD1 (6 bases). Germline V gives CDR1 SGHNT, CDR2 YYREEE (reference sequence). CDR3 length equals 14 residues. Trimming took 4 bases from V and 0 from J, leaving 11 bases between them.

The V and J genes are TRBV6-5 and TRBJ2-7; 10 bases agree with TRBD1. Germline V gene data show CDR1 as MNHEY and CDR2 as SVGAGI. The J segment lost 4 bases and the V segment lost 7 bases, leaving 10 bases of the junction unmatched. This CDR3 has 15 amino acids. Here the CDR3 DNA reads TGTGCCAGCACCCGACCGGGACAGGGGAAATACGAGCAGTACTTC. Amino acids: CASTRPGQGKYEQYF.

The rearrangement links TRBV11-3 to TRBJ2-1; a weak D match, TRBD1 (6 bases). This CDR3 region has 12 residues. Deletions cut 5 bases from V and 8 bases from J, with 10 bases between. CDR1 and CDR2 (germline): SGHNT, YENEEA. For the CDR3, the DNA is TGTGCCAGCAGCCAGGGGACGGATGAGCAGTTCTTC. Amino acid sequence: CASSQGTDEQFF. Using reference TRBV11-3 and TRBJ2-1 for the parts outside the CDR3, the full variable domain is EAGVVQSPRYKIIEKKQPVAFWCNPISGHNTLYWYLQNLGQGPELLIRYENEEAVDDSQLPKDRFSAERLKGVDSTLKIQPAELGDSAVYLCASSQGTDEQFFGPGTRLTVL.

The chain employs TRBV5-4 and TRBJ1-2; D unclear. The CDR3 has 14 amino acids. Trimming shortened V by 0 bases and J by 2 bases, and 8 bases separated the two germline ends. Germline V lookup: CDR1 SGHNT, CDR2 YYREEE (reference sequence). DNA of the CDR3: TGTGCCAGCAGCTTGGAAAAACTAAACTATGGCTACACCTTC. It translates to CASSLEKLNYGYTF.